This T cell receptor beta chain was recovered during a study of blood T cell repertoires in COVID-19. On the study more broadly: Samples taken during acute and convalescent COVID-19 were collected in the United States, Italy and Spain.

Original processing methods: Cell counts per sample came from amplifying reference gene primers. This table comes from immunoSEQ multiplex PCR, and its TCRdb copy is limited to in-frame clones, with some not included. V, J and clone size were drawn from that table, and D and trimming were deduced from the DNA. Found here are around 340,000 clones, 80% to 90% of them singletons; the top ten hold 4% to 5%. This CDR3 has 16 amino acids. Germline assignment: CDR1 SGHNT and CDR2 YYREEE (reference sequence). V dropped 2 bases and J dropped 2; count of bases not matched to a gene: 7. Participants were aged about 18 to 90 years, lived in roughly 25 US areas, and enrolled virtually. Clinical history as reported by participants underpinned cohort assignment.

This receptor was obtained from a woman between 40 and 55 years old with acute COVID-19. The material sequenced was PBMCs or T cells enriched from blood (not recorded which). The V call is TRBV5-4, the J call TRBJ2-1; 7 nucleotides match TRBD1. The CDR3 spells CASSFDPGQTYNEQFF. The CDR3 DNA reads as TGTGCCAGCAGCTTCGACCCGGGACAGACCTACAATGAGCAGTTCTTC.